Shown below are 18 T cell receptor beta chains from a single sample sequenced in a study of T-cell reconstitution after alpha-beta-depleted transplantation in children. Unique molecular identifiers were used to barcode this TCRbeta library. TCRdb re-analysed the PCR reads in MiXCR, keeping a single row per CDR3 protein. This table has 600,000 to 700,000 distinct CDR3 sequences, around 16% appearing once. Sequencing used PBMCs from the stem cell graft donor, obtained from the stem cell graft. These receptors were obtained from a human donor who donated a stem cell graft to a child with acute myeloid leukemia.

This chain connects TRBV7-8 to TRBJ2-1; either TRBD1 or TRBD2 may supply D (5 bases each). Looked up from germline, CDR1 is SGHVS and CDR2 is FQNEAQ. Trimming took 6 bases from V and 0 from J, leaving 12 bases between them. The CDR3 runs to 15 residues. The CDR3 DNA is TGTGCCAGCAGGCCGGGGCCATTCTCCTACAATGAGCAGTTCTTC. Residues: CASRPGPFSYNEQFF.

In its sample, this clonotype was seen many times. DNA for the CDR3: TGCAGCGTTGAATTACAGGGTTCCGGGGAGCTGTTTTTT. Translation: CSVELQGSGELFF. The V and J genes are TRBV29-1 and TRBJ2-2; a possible D gene is TRBD1 (6 bases). CDR3 length equals 13 residues. Germline loops: CDR1 SQVTM, CDR2 ANQGSEA. V lost 2 bases, J lost 6 bases, and 10 bases lay in between.

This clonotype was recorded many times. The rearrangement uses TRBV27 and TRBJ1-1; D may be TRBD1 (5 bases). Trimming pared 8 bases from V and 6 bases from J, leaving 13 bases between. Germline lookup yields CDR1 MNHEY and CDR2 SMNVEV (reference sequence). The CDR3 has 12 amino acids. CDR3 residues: CASAGIEAEAFF. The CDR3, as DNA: TGTGCCAGCGCAGGGATCGAGGCTGAAGCTTTCTTT.

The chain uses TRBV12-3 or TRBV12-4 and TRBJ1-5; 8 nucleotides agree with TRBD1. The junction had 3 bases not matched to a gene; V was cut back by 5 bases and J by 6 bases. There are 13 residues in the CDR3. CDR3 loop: CASSRQGIQPQHF. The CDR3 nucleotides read TGTGCCAGCAGTCGACAGGGGATTCAGCCCCAGCATTTT.

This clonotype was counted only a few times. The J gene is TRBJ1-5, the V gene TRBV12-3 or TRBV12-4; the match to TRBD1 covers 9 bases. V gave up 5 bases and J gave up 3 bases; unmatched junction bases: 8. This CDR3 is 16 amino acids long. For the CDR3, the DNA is TGTGCCAGCAGTGGACAGGGGCCGATTTCCAATCAGCCCCAGCATTTT. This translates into CASSGQGPISNQPQHF.

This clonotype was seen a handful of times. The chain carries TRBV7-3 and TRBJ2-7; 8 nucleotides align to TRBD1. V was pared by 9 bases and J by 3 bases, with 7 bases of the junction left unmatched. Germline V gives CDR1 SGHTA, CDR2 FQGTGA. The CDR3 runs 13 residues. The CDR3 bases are TGTGCCAGTGGACAGGGAAAATTCTACGAGCAGTACTTC. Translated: CASGQGKFYEQYF.

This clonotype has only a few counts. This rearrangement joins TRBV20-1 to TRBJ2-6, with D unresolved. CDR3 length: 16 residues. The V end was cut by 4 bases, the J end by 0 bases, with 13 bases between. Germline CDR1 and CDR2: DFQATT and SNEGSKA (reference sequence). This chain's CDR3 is CSAKTEGNSGANVLTF. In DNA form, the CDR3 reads TGCAGTGCTAAAACAGAAGGGAACTCTGGGGCCAACGTCCTGACTTTC.

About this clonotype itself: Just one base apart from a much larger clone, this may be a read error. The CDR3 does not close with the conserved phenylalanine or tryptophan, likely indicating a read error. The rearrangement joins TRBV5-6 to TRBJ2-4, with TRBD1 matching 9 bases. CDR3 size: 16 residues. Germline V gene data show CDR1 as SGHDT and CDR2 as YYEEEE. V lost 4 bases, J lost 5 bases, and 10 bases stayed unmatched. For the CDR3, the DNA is TGTGCCAGCAGCCCGGGGACAGGGCCTACCCAAAACATTCAGTACTAC. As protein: CASSPGTGPTQNIQYY.

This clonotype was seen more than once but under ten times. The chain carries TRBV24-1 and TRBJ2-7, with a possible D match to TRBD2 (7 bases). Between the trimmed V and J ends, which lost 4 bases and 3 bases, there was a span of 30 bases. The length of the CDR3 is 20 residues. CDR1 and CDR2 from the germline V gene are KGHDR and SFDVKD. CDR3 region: CATSDLRDGGQTVPLYEQYV. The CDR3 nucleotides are TGTGCCACCAGTGACCTGCGAGACGGGGGGCAGACGGTACCTCTCTACGAGCAGTACGTC.

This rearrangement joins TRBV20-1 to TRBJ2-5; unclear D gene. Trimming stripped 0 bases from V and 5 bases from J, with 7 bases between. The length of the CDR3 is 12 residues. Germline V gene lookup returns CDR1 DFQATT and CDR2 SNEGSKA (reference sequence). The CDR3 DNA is TGCAGTGCTAGAGATCCTGGGGAGACCCAGTACTTC. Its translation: CSARDPGETQYF.

CDR3 protein: CASSLAGLALYNEQFF. The CDR3 DNA follows: TGTGCCAGCAGCTTGGCCGGGCTAGCGCTGTACAATGAGCAGTTCTTC. The chain recombines TRBV5-6 with TRBJ2-1; maybe TRBD2 (6 bases). The CDR3 sequence is 16 residues long. Germline V CDR1 and CDR2: SGHDT, YYEEEE. Trimming removed 0 bases from V and 4 bases from J, with 14 bases in between.

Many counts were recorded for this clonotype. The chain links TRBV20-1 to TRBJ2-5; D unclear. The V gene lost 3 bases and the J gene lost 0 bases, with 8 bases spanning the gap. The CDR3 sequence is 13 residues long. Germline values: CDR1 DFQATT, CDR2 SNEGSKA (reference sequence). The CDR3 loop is CSASLAYQETQYF. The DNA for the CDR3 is TGCAGTGCTAGCTTGGCCTACCAAGAGACCCAGTACTTC.

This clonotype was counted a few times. CDR3: CASSPREKDTQYF. The CDR3 coding sequence is TGTGCCAGCAGCCCCCGGGAAAAAGATACGCAGTATTTT. The chain employs TRBV9 and TRBJ2-3; a weak D match, TRBD2 (5 bases). Trimming left V 4 bases short and J 5 bases short, with 11 bases between. Germline V gene data show CDR1 as SGDLS and CDR2 as YYNGEE. The CDR3 is made up of 13 amino acids.

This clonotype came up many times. Written as DNA, the CDR3 is TGCAGCGTTAGACAGCAAGGGGACTTAACTGAAGCTTTCTTT. Translation: CSVRQQGDLTEAFF. The chain is built from TRBV29-1 and TRBJ1-1; D is possibly TRBD1 (5 bases). Trimming left V 5 bases short and J 5 bases short, with 18 bases between. CDR1 is SQVTM, CDR2 ANQGSEA, per germline. The CDR3 has 14 residues.

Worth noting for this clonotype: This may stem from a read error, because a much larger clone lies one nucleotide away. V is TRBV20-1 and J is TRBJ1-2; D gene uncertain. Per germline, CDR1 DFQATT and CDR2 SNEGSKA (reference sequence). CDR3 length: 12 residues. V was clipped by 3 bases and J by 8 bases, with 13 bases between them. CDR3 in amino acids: CSASPRPEGYTF. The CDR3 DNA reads TGCAGTGCTAGTCCCCGACCTGAGGGCTACACCTTC.

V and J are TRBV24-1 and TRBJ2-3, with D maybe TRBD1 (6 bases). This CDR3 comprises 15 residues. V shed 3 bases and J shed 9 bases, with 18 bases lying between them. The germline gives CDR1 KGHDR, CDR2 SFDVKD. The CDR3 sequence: CATSDHNRDRATQYF. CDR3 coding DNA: TGTGCCACCAGTGATCATAACAGGGATAGGGCCACGCAGTATTTT.

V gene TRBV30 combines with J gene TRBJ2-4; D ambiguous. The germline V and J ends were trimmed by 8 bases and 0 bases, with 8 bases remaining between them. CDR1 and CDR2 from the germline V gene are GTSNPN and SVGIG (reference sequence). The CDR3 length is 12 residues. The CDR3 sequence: CAGNQAKNIQYF. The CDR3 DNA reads TGTGCCGGAAACCAAGCCAAAAACATTCAGTACTTC.

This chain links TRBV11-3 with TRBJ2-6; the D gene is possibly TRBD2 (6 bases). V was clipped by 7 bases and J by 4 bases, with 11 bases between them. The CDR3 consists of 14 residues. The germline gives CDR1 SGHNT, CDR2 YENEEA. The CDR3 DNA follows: TGTGCCAGCACCCCAGGAGGGGGGGCCAACGTCCTGACTTTC. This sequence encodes CASTPGGGANVLTF.